What follows are 2 T cell receptor beta chains derived from one specimen sequenced in a study of immune heterogeneity within non-small cell lung tumors. CDR3 of TCR beta was amplified by multiplex PCR that used 32 V and 13 J primers. In TCRdb, the multiplex PCR reads were re-called with MiXCR into one record per CDR3 protein. Found here are thousands of distinct CDR3 sequences, around 27% of them singletons; the top ten hold roughly an eighth. Bulk tumor genomic DNA was the template, and each sample received about 600 ng. Each primary tumor yielded several biopsies, collected far apart from one another at surgery. Undergoing curative surgery were patients whose non-small cell lung cancer was untreated and newly diagnosed. Sequencing was performed on lung tumor tissue. The receptor source for this set is a man in his sixties with non-small cell lung cancer.

By sample share, this clonotype is medium-sized. The chain carries TRBV5-1 and TRBJ1-1; 7 nucleotides agree with TRBD1. The CDR3 has 15 residues. Looked up from germline, CDR1 is SGHRS and CDR2 is YFSETQ. With V trimmed by 4 bases and J by 3 bases, 9 bases remained unmatched. The CDR3 here is CASSMTGIGDTEAFF. As DNA, the CDR3 is TGCGCCAGCAGCATGACAGGGATCGGTGACACTGAAGCTTTCTTT.

This clonotype counts as large (0.1 to 1%). The chain carries TRBV18 and TRBJ2-6; TRBD1 matches at 9 bases. This CDR3 is built from 21 residues. CDR1 is KGHSH, CDR2 LQKENI, per germline. The V segment lost 5 bases and the J segment 0 bases; nucleotides outside the gene matches: 17. The CDR3 loop reads CASSAKMGQGLALSGANVLTF. CDR3 nucleotide sequence: TGTGCCAGCTCAGCCAAGATGGGACAGGGTTTGGCTCTCTCTGGGGCCAACGTCCTGACTTTC. Full variable domain (outside the CDR3, taken from reference TRBV18 and TRBJ2-6): NAGVMQNPRHLVRRRGQEARLRCSPMKGHSHVYWYRQLPEEGLKFMVYLQKENIIDESGMPKERFSAEFPKEGPSILRIQQVVRGDSAAYFCASSAKMGQGLALSGANVLTFGAGSRLTVL.